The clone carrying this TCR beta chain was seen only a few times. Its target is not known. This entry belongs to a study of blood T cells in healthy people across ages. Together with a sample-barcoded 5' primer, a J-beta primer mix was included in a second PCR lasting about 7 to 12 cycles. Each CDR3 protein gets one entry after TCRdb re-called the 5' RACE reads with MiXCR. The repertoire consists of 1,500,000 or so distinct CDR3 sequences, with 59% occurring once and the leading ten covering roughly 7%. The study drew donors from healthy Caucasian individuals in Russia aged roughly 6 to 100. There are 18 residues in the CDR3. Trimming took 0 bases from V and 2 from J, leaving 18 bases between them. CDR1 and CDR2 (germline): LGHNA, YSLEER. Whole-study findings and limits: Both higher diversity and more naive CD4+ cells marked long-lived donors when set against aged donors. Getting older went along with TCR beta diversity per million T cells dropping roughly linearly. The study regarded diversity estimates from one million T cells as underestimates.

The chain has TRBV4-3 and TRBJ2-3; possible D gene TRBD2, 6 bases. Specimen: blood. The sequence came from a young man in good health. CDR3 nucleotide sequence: TGCGCCAGCAGCCAAGAACTGACTGGTGCGGGACCCACAGATACGCAGTATTTT. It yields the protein CASSQELTGAGPTDTQYF.